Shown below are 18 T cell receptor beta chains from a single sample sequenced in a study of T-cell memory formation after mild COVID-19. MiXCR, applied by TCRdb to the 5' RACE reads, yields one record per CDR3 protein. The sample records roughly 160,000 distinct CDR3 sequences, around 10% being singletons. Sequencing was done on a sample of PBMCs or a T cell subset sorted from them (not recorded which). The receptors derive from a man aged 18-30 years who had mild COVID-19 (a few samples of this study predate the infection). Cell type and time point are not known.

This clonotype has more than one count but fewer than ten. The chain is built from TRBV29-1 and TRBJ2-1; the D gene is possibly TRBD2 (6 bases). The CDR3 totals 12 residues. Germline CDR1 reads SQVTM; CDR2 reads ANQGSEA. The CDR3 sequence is CSAYLGGNEQFF. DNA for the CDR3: TGCAGTGCCTACCTCGGGGGCAATGAGCAGTTCTTC.

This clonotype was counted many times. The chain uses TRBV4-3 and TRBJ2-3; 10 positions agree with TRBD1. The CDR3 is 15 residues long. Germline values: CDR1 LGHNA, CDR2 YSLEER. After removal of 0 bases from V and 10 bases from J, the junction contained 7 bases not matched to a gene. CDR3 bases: TGCGCCAGCAGCCAAGATGCCACCGACAGGGGGCCGCAGTATTTT. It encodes CASSQDATDRGPQYF.

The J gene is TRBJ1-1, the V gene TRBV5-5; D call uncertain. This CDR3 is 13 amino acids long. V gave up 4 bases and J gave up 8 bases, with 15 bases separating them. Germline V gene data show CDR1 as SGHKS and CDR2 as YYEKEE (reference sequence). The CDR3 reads CASSHLSPAEAFF. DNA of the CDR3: TGTGCCAGCAGCCACCTTTCACCGGCCGAAGCTTTCTTT.

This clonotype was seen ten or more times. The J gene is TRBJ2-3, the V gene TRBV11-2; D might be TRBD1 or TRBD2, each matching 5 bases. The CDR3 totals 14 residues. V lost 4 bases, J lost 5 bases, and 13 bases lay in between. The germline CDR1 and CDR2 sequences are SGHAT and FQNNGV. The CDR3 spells CASSSRARGDTQYF. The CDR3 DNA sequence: TGTGCCAGCAGCTCCAGGGCCCGGGGAGATACGCAGTATTTT.

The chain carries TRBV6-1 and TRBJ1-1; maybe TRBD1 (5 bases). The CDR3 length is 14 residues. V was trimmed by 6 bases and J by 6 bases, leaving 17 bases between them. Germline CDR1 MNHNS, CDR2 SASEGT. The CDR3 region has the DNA TGTGCCAGCAGCAAGGGACCCCCTTGGCCTGAAGCTTTCTTT. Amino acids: CASSKGPPWPEAFF.

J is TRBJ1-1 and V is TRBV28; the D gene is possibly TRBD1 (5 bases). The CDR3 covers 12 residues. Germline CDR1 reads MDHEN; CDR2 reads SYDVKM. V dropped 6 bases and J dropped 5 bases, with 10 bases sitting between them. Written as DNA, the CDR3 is TGTGCCAGCAGGGGACTGACAACTGAAGCTTTCTTT. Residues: CASRGLTTEAFF.

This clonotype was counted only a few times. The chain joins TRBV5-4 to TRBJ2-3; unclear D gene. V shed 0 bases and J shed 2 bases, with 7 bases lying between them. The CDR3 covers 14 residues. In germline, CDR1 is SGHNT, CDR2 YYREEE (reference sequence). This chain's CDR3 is CASSLDGPTDTQYF. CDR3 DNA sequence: TGTGCCAGCAGCTTGGACGGACCCACAGATACGCAGTATTTT.

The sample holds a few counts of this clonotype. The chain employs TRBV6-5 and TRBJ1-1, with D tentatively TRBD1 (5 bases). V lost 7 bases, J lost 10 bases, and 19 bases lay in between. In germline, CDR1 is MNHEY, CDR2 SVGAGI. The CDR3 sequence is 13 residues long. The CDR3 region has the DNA TGTGCCAGCATGATACCAGGGTTCGGAGGAGCTTTCTTT. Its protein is CASMIPGFGGAFF.

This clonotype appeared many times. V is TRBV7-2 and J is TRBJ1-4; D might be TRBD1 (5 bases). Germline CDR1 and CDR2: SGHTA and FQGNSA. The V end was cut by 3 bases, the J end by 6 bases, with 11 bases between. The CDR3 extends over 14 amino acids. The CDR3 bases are TGTGCCAGCAGCTTCGACAGTAGCTATGAAAAACTGTTTTTT. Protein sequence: CASSFDSSYEKLFF.

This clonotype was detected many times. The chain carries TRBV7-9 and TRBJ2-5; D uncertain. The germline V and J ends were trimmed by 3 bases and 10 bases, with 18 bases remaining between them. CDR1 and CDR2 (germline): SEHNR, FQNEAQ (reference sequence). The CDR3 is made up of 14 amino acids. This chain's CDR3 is CASSFPGPLMGQYF. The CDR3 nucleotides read TGTGCCAGCAGCTTCCCCGGACCCCTGATGGGCCAGTACTTC. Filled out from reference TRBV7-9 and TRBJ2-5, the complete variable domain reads DTGVSQNPRHKITKRGQNVTFRCDPISEHNRLYWYRQTLGQGPEFLTYFQNEAQLEKSRLLSDRFSAERPKGSFSTLEIQRTEQGDSAMYLCASSFPGPLMGQYFGPGTRLLVL.

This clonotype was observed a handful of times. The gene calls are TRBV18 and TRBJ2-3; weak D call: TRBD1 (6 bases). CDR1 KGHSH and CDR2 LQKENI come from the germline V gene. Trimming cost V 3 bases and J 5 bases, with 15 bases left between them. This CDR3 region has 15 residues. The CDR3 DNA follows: TGTGCCAGCTCACCTCGACAGGTTAGAGGAGATACGCAGTATTTT. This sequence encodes CASSPRQVRGDTQYF.

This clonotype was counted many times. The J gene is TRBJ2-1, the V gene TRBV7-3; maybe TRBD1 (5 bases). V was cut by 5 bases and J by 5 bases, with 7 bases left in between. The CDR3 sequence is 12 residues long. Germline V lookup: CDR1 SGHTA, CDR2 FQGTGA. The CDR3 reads CASSQQDNEQFF. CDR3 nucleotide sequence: TGTGCCAGCAGCCAACAGGACAATGAGCAGTTCTTC.

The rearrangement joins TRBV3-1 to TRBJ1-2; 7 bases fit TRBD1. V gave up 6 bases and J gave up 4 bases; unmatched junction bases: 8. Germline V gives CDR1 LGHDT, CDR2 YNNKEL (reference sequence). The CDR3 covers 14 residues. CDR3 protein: CASSFLGGGYGYTF. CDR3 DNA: TGTGCCAGCAGTTTTCTAGGGGGCGGCTATGGCTACACCTTC.

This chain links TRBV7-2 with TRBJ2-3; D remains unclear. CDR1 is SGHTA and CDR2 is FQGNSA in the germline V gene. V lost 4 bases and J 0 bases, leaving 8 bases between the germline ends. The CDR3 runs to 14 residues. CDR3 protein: CASSSYTSTDTQYF. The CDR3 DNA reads TGTGCCAGCAGCTCTTACACTAGCACAGATACGCAGTATTTT.

The CDR3 nucleotides are TGTGCCAGCTCACAGGACAAAACCAGCTATGGCTACACCTTC. This sequence encodes CASSQDKTSYGYTF. The V gene is TRBV18, the J gene TRBJ1-2, with D tentatively TRBD1 (5 bases). Germline V gene sequence: CDR1 KGHSH, CDR2 LQKENI. V lost 4 bases and J lost 4, with 13 bases in between. The CDR3 extends over 14 amino acids.

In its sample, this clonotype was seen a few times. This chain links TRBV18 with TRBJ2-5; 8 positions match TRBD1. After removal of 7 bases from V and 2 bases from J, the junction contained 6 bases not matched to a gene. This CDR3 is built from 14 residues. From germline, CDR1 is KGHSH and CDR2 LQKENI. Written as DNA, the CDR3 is TGTGCCAGCTGCTGGACAGGGAAACAAGAGACCCAGTACTTC. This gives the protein CASCWTGKQETQYF.

CDR3 region: CSARDEGLDYSPLHF. The CDR3 DNA sequence: TGCAGTGCTAGAGATGAAGGGCTCGATTATTCACCCCTCCACTTT. This chain uses TRBV20-1 with TRBJ1-6; D is undetermined. Trimming left V 0 bases short and J 8 bases short, with 14 bases between. The CDR3 is 15 residues long. The germline V gene encodes CDR1 DFQATT and CDR2 SNEGSKA (reference sequence).

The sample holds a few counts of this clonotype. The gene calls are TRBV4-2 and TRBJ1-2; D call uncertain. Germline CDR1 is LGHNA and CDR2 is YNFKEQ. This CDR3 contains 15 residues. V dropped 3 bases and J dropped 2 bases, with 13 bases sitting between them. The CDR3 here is CASSQGVQTNYGYTF. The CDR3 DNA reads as TGTGCCAGCAGCCAGGGCGTGCAGACCAACTATGGCTACACCTTC.